This record concerns one T cell receptor (beta chain) sequence. Its binding antigen is unknown. The sample holds no much larger clone one base away, and base qualities are not on file. This sample includes further DNA sequences coding for the same CDR3. The immunoSEQ Assay was the method used to sequence TCRbeta CDR3 regions. After extraction, genomic DNA underwent amplification by bias-controlled multiplex PCR, followed by high-throughput sequencing. The original methods were these. Collapsing and filtering of sequences were performed to quantify the absolute abundance of each unique TCRbeta CDR3 region. T cell fraction was estimated by normalizing TCRbeta template counts to usable DNA, which was measured by amplifying reference genes present in all nucleated cells. Repertoire TCRs were annotated as SARS-CoV-2-specific by exact matching of V gene, CDR3 amino acid sequence and J gene to a known reactive TCR set. The reference SARS-CoV-2 TCR set came from MIRA and was filtered for enrichment in COVID-19-positive ImmuneCODE repertoires, removing public or cross-reactive TCRs. Using the MIRA antigens, annotated TCRs were further analysed by specific ORF or by position within an ORF. Breadth was defined as annotated unique rearrangements over total unique productive rearrangements; depth was the summed frequency of those rearrangements. Two-sided Wilcoxon rank-sum tests were applied when comparing TCR breadth between groups. The table comes from immuneACCESS by way of TCRdb, which keeps in-frame sequences with V and J called. Part of the clones is missing from these tables; in studies checked, under half for an unresolved V gene and the rest for unknown reasons. V and J calls and clone size are given by that table; D and trimming were obtained from the DNA. This sample comprises more than 300,000 clones, 88% of them detected only once. The ten biggest clones cover 6.4% of the sample.

The sample is drawn from a study of Ad26.COV2.S vaccination and SARS-CoV-2 variants (dated by TCRdb to the early 2020s). The study in broad terms: Donors in the vaccine arm were drawn from COV1001, a phase I-IIa trial of Ad26.COV2.S in healthy adults that was multicentre, randomized, double-blind and placebo-controlled. Ad26.COV2.S was administered intramuscularly at a dose of 5x10^10 or 1x10^11 viral particles, either as one shot or as two shots given 56 days apart. The specificity and breadth of SARS-CoV-2-reactive T cell receptors after Ad26.COV2.S vaccination were assessed by TCRbeta repertoire sequencing. The TCR-sequenced set comprised roughly 30 samples: some 20 Ad26.COV2.S vaccine recipients, 5 placebo recipients and 8 SARS-CoV-2 convalescent individuals. Participants in the trial were split at random into five groups of five each, receiving low-dose or high-dose Ad26.COV2.S once or twice, or else placebo on both occasions. Blinding of investigators to trial group allocation was maintained during experiments and outcome assessment. What the authors observed across the whole study: Vaccine and placebo recipients had similar non-spike TCR breadth, a finding consistent with the vaccine containing only spike. Spike-specific TCR breadth was higher in Ad26.COV2.S recipients than in placebo recipients (P = 0.0014). The study was not powered for comparison of responses between vaccine doses or regimens. After vaccination, spike-specific CD8+ and CD4+ T cell responses were reported to show substantial breadth. The authors noted that the TCR breadth and depth analyses may have underestimated total T cell responses.

Trimming removed 5 bases from V and 2 bases from J, leaving 13 bases between the germline ends. The CDR3 spans 14 residues, from the cysteine through the phenylalanine. Kept here is only the CDR3 DNA, which spans 42 bases and is read in frame from base 1. The germline V gene encodes CDR1 SGHTA and CDR2 FQGNSA. The treatment or condition label corresponds to: 19 received Ad26.COV2.S at low or high dose, single or two shots; 5 received placebo; per-sample allocation not given. Repertoires of vaccine and placebo recipients were sequenced from samples collected on day 63 after the first injection. Between 29 July and 7 August 2020, Cohort 1b enrolled about 27 adults aged 18-55 years at one site in Boston, USA. Ad26.COV2.S was a replication-incompetent adenovirus type 26 vector expressing a prefusion-stabilized SARS-CoV-2 spike protein from the original Wuhan strain.

The sequence joins TRBV7-2 to TRBJ2-7; matching of 6 bases hints at TRBD2 as the D gene. This receptor was taken from a person aged 18-60 years who received the Ad26.COV2.S COVID-19 vaccine or a placebo. The source material was peripheral blood, sampled in a trial of Ad26.COV2.S vaccine versus placebo. In nucleotides, the sequence is TGTGCCAGCAGCCCTCGGACGGGGGCCTACGAGCAGTACTTC. This encodes CASSPRTGAYEQYF. Full variable domain (CDR3 extended with the reference TRBV7-2 and TRBJ2-7 proteins): GAGVSQSPSNKVTEKGKDVELRCDPISGHTALYWYRQSLGQGLEFLIYFQGNSAPDKSGLPSDRFSAERTGGSVSTLTIQRTQQEDSAVYLCASSPRTGAYEQYFGPGTRLTVT.